Below are 8 T cell receptor beta chains sequenced from a single sample in a study of breast tumors, draining lymph nodes, adjacent tissues. One entry per CDR3 protein, called by TCRdb with MiXCR from the multiplex PCR reads. The repertoire holds about 230,000 distinct CDR3 sequences, with around 32% as singletons. Axillary draining lymph nodes of breast cancer patients supplied the node samples. Sample: axillary lymph node tissue. The origin of the receptors is a female donor with breast cancer. Some clones in this sample may be carry-over from other donors' samples.

This clonotype showed up many times. The chain combines TRBV6-6 with TRBJ1-2, with D uncertain. Trimming shortened V by 0 bases and J by 6 bases, and 11 bases separated the two germline ends. The germline V gene encodes CDR1 MNHNY and CDR2 SVGAGI (reference sequence). CDR3 size: 14 residues. The CDR3 here is CASSYSVGSHGYTF. The CDR3 region has the DNA TGTGCCAGCAGTTACTCTGTGGGCAGTCATGGCTACACCTTC.

This clonotype was picked up many times. The chain has TRBV5-1 and TRBJ1-6; 7 bases align to TRBD1. The CDR3 totals 15 residues. Germline V lookup: CDR1 SGHRS, CDR2 YFSETQ. Trimming at V came to 5 bases and at J to 7 bases, leaving 9 bases not matched to a gene. The CDR3 DNA is TGCGCCAGCAGACCGACGGGACAGACCAATTCACCCCTCCACTTT. This codes for CASRPTGQTNSPLHF.

V and J are TRBV4-1 and TRBJ1-2, with D tentatively TRBD1 (5 bases). Trimming cost V 3 bases and J 6 bases, with 17 bases left between them. The germline CDR1 and CDR2 sequences are MGHRA and YSYEKL. CDR3 length equals 15 residues. The CDR3 here is CASSQGLAGGHGYTF. CDR3 nucleotides: TGCGCCAGCAGCCAGGGACTAGCGGGGGGTCATGGCTACACCTTC.

Only a few counts were recorded for this clonotype. This may stem from a read error, because a much larger clone lies one nucleotide away. The V and J genes are TRBV20-1 and TRBJ1-2, with a tentative D call TRBD1 (5 bases). V shed 0 bases and J shed 10 bases, with 15 bases lying between them. The length of the CDR3 is 13 residues. The germline V gene encodes CDR1 DFQATT and CDR2 SNEGSKA (reference sequence). The CDR3 coding sequence is TGCAGTGCTAGAGATCAACAGGTCCAAGCCTACACCTTC. As protein: CSARDQQVQAYTF.

Concerning this clonotype itself: This may arise from a read error, as a much more abundant clone is one base away. V gene TRBV6-6 combines with J gene TRBJ1-5; possibly TRBD1 for D (6 bases). Germline CDR1 reads MNHNY; CDR2 reads SVGAGI (reference sequence). This CDR3 comprises 15 residues. The chain's CDR3 is CASSHSIWGQDPQHF. The CDR3 nucleotides are TGTGCCAGCAGTCACTCGATCTGGGGGCAGGATCCCCAGCATTTT.

The chain couples TRBV20-1 to TRBJ1-1; a weak D match, TRBD1 (6 bases). CDR1 and CDR2 from the germline V gene are DFQATT and SNEGSKA (reference sequence). The CDR3 is 16 amino acids. V lost 2 bases and J lost 5, with 21 bases in between. The CDR3 nucleotides read TGCAGTGCTAGAAACCCCCTTCGGGGGGCGAGGACTGAAGCTTTCTTT. It codes for CSARNPLRGARTEAFF.

The chain employs TRBV24-1 and TRBJ1-2; D gene ambiguous. Germline CDR1 and CDR2: KGHDR and SFDVKD. V lost 6 bases and J 1 base, leaving 14 bases between the germline ends. The CDR3 consists of 15 residues. The CDR3 sequence: CATSSIAAVNYGYTF. CDR3 sequence (DNA): TGTGCCACCAGTAGTATAGCCGCAGTTAACTATGGCTACACCTTC.

The chain carries TRBV6-7 and TRBJ1-4; D gene uncertain. TRBV6-7 counts as an open reading frame of uncertain function. This CDR3 spans 12 amino acids. Trimming cost V 5 bases and J 12 bases, with 13 bases left between them. CDR3: CASSIGGRELFF. As DNA, the CDR3 is TGTGCCAGCAGTATAGGAGGGAGGGAACTGTTTTTT.